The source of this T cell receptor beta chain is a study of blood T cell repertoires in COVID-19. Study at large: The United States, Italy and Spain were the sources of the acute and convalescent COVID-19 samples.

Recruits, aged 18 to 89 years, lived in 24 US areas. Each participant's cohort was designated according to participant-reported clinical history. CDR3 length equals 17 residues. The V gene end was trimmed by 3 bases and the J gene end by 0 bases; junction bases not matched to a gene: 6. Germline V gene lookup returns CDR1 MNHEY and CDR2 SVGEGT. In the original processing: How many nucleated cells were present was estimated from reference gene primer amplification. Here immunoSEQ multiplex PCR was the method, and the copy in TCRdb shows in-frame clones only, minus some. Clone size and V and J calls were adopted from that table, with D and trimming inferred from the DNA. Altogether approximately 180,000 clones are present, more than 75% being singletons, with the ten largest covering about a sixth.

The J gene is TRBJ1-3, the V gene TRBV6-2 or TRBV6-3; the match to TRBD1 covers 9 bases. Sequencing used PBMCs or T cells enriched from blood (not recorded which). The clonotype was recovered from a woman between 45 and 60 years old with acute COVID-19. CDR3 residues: CASSYGQGLSSGNTIYF. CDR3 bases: TGTGCCAGCAGTTATGGACAGGGGCTTTCCTCTGGAAACACCATATATTTT.